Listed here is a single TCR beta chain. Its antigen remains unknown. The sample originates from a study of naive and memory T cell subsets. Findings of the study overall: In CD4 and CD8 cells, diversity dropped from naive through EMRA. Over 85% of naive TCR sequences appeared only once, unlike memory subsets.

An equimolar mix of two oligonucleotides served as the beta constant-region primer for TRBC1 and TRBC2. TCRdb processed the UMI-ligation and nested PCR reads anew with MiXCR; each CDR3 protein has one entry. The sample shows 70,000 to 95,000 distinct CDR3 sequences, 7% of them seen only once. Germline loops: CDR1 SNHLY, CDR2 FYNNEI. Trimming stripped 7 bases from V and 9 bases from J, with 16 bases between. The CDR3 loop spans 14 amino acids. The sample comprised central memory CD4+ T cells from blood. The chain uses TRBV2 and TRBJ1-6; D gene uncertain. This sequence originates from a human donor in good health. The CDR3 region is CASTGLAEISPLHF. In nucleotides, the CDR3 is TGTGCCAGCACCGGACTGGCGGAGATTTCACCCCTCCACTTT.